These T cell receptor beta chains were read from a single sample in a study of cytomegalovirus exposure and HLA in healthy donors. Profiled with immunoSEQ multiplex PCR; TCRdb holds only in-frame clones, not every one. This repertoire shows 200,000 to 300,000 clones, over 80% found once; its top ten account for around 5%. Source material: PBMCs. These receptors originate from a woman in her forties in good health and CMV-seropositive. Both conserved end residues are trimmed from each CDR3.

v_call cdr3_aa
TRBV4-3 ASSQDSYRLNIQY
TRBV5-6 ASNPYEDEQF
TRBV7-2 ASSLGLAALYEQY
TRBV7-6 ASSLGLQYEQY
TRBV7-9 ASSSFRQGNTNEKLF
TRBV29-1 SVGGHDQETQY
TRBV11-2 ASSFRGTSGLRQY
TRBV27 ASSLSMTLLTAHPKTDTQY
TRBV5-1 ASSLVAGGNYGYT
TRBV15 ATRGGYNSPLH
TRBV27 ASSRDRGDYGYT
TRBV29-1 SVASGRYNEQF
TRBV28 ASSSAPGTGNEKLF
TRBV10-1 ASRLDSYNEQF
TRBV6-5 ASSTTGTGNEQF
TRBV7-8 ASSLSPSGTSREQY
TRBV30 AWSVQGASYEQY
TRBV18 ASSTGQSSGNTIY
TRBV10-3 ATWTSGGKSEQY
TRBV29-1 SVEGQGSEKLF
TRBV27 ASRLTGGNEKLF
TRBV12-5 ASGSRDRGNSANTIY
TRBV5-5 ASAPGGEETQY
TRBV11-1 ASSTGLAGGHEQF
TRBV27 ASTLTGLGSYEQY
TRBV21-1 ASSKGRVRDQPQH
TRBV10-3 AASGTESKKLF
TRBV15 ATSRGRGQAEVAQY
TRBV7-2 ASSGAAGGTYEQY
TRBV10-3 AISESSSEQY